This T cell receptor beta chain was captured in a study of T cell changes during pregnancy in multiple sclerosis. CDR3 size: 13 residues. Trimming took 7 bases from V and 3 from J, leaving 10 bases between them. The germline CDR1 and CDR2 sequences are MDHEN and SYDVKM. Assay: immunoSEQ multiplex PCR; the TCRdb copy retains only in-frame clones and omits some. Of 45,000 to 60,000 clones listed, more than 85% were seen once; the top ten hold about 1.2%. The chain uses TRBV28 and TRBJ1-5; possibly TRBD1 for D (5 bases). Sequencing was performed on peripheral blood, taken after pregnancy. The receptor's source is a female donor in good health, enrolled as a control in a pregnancy study. CDR3 nucleotides: TGTGCCAGCATGGGCAGGGACAATCAGCCCCAGCATTTT. Residues: CASMGRDNQPQHF.